The 21 T cell receptor beta chains below come from one sample, sequenced in a study of T cells expressing NK-cell markers. From its re-call of the 5' RACE reads, TCRdb lists each CDR3 protein once, without DNA. The data show 200,000 to 300,000 distinct CDR3 sequences, and the top ten clones hold about 0.39%. Sequencing was carried out using blood T cells: a sorted CD56 or NKG2C T cell subset, CD4+ or CD8+ T cells, or bulk PBMC T cells (not recorded which). All receptors come from a man aged 18 to 35 in good health.

The rearrangement links TRBV6-5 to TRBJ2-1; TCRdb gives TRBD2 as the D gene, but with no DNA this cannot be confirmed. The germline CDR1 and CDR2 sequences are MNHEY and SVGAGI. CDR3 length: 14 amino acids. CDR3 residues: CASSYSGASGAQFF.

This chain uses TRBV18 with TRBJ1-5. Germline V gives CDR1 KGHSH, CDR2 LQKENI. The CDR3 consists of 15 residues. The CDR3 sequence: CASSPTGGGFEPQHF. The full variable domain, completed using reference TRBV18 and TRBJ1-5, is NAGVMQNPRHLVRRRGQEARLRCSPMKGHSHVYWYRQLPEEGLKFMVYLQKENIIDESGMPKERFSAEFPKEGPSILRIQQVVRGDSAAYFCASSPTGGGFEPQHFGDGTRLSIL.

CDR3 loop: CAWNQGTSGRGWETQYF. V is TRBV30 and J is TRBJ2-5; the TCRdb D gene call, TRBD2, has no DNA to confirm it. Looked up from germline, CDR1 is GTSNPN and CDR2 is SVGIG (reference sequence). The CDR3 is 17 amino acids.

V is TRBV7-8 and J is TRBJ2-3; without DNA, the TCRdb call of TRBD1 cannot be checked. Germline-derived CDR1 and CDR2 are SGHVS and FQNEAQ. The CDR3 has 17 residues. The CDR3 here is CASSLPGPGLASDTQYF.

This chain uses TRBV7-2 with TRBJ2-1; checking the TCRdb D call of TRBD2 is not possible without DNA. The CDR3 runs 16 residues. Germline assignment: CDR1 SGHTA and CDR2 FQGNSA. This CDR3 reads CASSSPYRTSYNEQFF.

The rearrangement uses TRBV29-1 and TRBJ2-5; TCRdb names TRBD1, which stays unverified in the absence of DNA. The CDR3 length is 14 residues. Germline CDR1 SQVTM, CDR2 ANQGSEA. CDR3 residues: CSVAGSTVLETQYF.

CDR3 sequence: CASSRSPVYEQYF. This chain joins TRBV18 and TRBJ2-7. Germline CDR1 KGHSH, CDR2 LQKENI. This CDR3 has 13 amino acids.

The CDR3: CASSPTGFSRTTTNEKLFF. J is TRBJ1-4 and V is TRBV19; the TCRdb call, TRBD1, lacks DNA for checking. Germline CDR1 and CDR2: LNHDA and SQIVND (reference sequence). This CDR3 has 19 residues.

This rearrangement joins TRBV5-1 to TRBJ2-7. The CDR3 is 14 amino acids. In germline, CDR1 is SGHRS, CDR2 YFSETQ. CDR3 sequence: CASSFKGASSEQYF.

The chain's CDR3 is CASSIAGGPDTQYF. This sequence joins TRBV18 and TRBJ2-3; there is no DNA to check the TCRdb D call of TRBD2. This CDR3 contains 14 residues. Germline loops: CDR1 KGHSH, CDR2 LQKENI.

The chain uses TRBV20-1 and TRBJ2-1; TCRdb lists TRBD1, though no DNA is available to test this call. CDR1 DFQATT and CDR2 SNEGSKA come from the germline V gene (reference sequence). The length of the CDR3 is 15 residues. CDR3 region: CSAREAGDSYNEQFF.

The chain combines TRBV19 with TRBJ2-1; TCRdb returns TRBD2, unconfirmable since there is no DNA. Germline V gene lookup returns CDR1 LNHDA and CDR2 SQIVND (reference sequence). The CDR3 contains 14 residues. The CDR3 region is CASTGTSGDNEQFF.

This chain links TRBV20-1 with TRBJ1-1. The V gene's germline CDR1 is DFQATT and CDR2 SNEGSKA (reference sequence). This CDR3 has 13 amino acids. The CDR3 sequence: CSAFVSLNTEAFF.

The CDR3 protein is CSARVQGGQYF. J is TRBJ2-3 and V is TRBV29-1; TCRdb returns TRBD1, unconfirmable since there is no DNA. From germline, CDR1 is SQVTM and CDR2 ANQGSEA. This CDR3 is built from 11 residues.

The gene calls are TRBV27 and TRBJ1-2. Germline V CDR1 and CDR2: MNHEY, SMNVEV (reference sequence). CDR3 length equals 13 residues. This CDR3 is CASSFLGMGGYTF.

The rearrangement uses TRBV12-3 or TRBV12-4 and TRBJ2-2; checking the TCRdb D call of TRBD1 is not possible without DNA. The CDR3 is 15 amino acids. CDR3 loop: CASSLKGYGTGELFF.

The V call is TRBV12-3 or TRBV12-4, the J call TRBJ2-3; the D call of TRBD2 rests on TCRdb alone, since no DNA is present to check it. CDR3 length: 15 residues. This chain's CDR3 is CASTRPSGTTDTQYF.

The gene calls are TRBV29-1 and TRBJ1-1. Germline V gene sequence: CDR1 SQVTM, CDR2 ANQGSEA. The CDR3 totals 13 residues. Here the CDR3 reads CSVYSEPGREAFF.

The chain joins TRBV14 to TRBJ2-3. Germline V gene sequence: CDR1 SGHDN, CDR2 FVKESK. CDR3 length equals 14 residues. CDR3: CASSHLPSTDTQYF.

The CDR3 loop is CASSKLVGRTSGNTIYF. This rearrangement joins TRBV5-5 to TRBJ1-3. The CDR3 has 17 amino acids. Germline V gene lookup returns CDR1 SGHKS and CDR2 YYEKEE (reference sequence).

This sequence joins TRBV6-5 and TRBJ1-1; TCRdb gives TRBD1 as the D gene, but with no DNA this cannot be confirmed. Germline V gene lookup returns CDR1 MNHEY and CDR2 SVGAGI. This CDR3 has 14 residues. The CDR3 sequence: CASSYDRAYTEAFF.